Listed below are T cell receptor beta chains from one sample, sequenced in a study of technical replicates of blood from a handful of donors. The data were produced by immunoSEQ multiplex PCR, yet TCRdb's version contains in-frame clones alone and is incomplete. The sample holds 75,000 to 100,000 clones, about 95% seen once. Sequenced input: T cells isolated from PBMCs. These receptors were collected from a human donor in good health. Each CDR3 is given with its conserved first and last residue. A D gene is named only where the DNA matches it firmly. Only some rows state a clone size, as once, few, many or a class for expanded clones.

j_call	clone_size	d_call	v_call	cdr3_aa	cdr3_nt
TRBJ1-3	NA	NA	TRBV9	CASSSYAGYTIYF	TGTGCCAGCAGCAGCTACGCGGGGTACACCATATATTTT
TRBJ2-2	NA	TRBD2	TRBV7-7	CASSLAAGLDDTGELFF	TGTGCTAGCAGCTTAGCGGCGGGACTAGATGACACCGGGGAGCTGTTTTTT
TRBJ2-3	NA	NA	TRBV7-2	CASSFVGTSTDTQYF	TGTGCCAGCAGCTTTGTGGGCACTAGCACAGATACGCAGTATTTT
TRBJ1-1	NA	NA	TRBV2	CASSFRAIVNTEAFF	TGTGCCAGCAGCTTCAGGGCTATTGTGAACACTGAAGCTTTCTTT
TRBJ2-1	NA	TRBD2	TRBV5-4	CASRGTSGSWNEQFF	TGTGCCAGCAGGGGGACTAGCGGGAGTTGGAATGAGCAGTTCTTC
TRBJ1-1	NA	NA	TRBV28	CASSQSTGQTEYTEAFF	TGTGCCAGCAGTCAAAGCACTGGACAGACTGAATACACTGAAGCTTTCTTT
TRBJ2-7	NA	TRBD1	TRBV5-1	CASSLQGQGTEQYF	TGCGCCAGTTCCCTACAGGGACAGGGTACCGAGCAGTACTTC
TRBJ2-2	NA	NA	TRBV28	CASSVFYTGELFF	TGTGCCAGCAGTGTCTTTTACACCGGGGAGCTGTTTTTT
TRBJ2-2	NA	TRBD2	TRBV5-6	CASSLRLAGTSGELFF	TGTGCCAGCAGCTTGAGACTAGCGGGAACGTCCGGGGAGCTGTTTTTT
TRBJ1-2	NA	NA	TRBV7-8	CASSAPGYHGYTF	TGTGCCAGCAGCGCCCCAGGATATCATGGCTACACCTTC
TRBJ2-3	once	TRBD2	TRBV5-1	CASSEVAGAPDTQYF	TGCGCCAGCAGCGAGGTAGCGGGAGCGCCAGATACGCAGTATTTT
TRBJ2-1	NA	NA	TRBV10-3	CAISESYRGNEQFF	TGTGCCATCAGTGAGTCATATAGGGGTAATGAGCAGTTCTTC
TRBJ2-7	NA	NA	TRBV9	CASSVGESGPRWEQYF	TGTGCCAGCAGCGTAGGGGAGAGCGGCCCGCGGTGGGAGCAGTACTTC
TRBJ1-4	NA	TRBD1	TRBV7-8	CASSLGDAGGSSKLFF	TGTGCCAGCAGCTTAGGGGATGCAGGGGGTTCGTCCAAACTGTTTTTT
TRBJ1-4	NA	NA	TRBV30	CAWSVTGYNEKLFF	TGTGCCTGGAGTGTTACAGGCTATAATGAAAAACTGTTTTTT
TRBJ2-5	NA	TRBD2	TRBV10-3	CAISESREGPQETQYF	TGTGCCATCAGTGAGTCGCGGGAGGGCCCCCAAGAGACCCAGTACTTC
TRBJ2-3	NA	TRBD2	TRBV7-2	CASSFSGGGTDTQYF	TGTGCCAGCAGCTTTTCGGGAGGGGGCACAGATACGCAGTATTTT
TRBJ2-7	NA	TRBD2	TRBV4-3	CASSQEWGFGLAASYEQYF	TGCGCCAGCAGCCAAGAATGGGGCTTTGGACTAGCGGCCTCCTACGAGCAGTACTTC
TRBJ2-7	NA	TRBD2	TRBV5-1	CASRQREVSSYEQYF	TGCGCCAGCAGACAGCGGGAGGTGAGCTCCTACGAGCAGTACTTC
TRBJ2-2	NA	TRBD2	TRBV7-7	CASSLTSGRPGELFF	TGTGCCAGCAGTTTGACTAGCGGGAGGCCCGGGGAGCTGTTTTTT
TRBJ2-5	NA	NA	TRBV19	CASSTTTFQETQYF	TGTGCCAGTAGTACAACAACATTTCAAGAGACCCAGTACTTC
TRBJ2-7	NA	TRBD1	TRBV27	CASSPPEDRDKQYF	TGTGCCAGCAGTCCCCCAGAAGACAGGGATAAGCAGTACTTC
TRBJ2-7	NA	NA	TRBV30	CAWSDGTGHYEQYF	TGTGCCTGGAGTGATGGGACTGGGCACTACGAGCAGTACTTC
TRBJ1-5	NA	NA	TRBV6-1	CASSSLSDRPQHF	TGTGCCAGCAGTTCCCTTTCAGATCGGCCCCAGCATTTT
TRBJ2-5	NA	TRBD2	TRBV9	CASSDQTSGRQETQYF	TGTGCCAGCAGCGACCAGACTAGCGGGAGACAAGAGACCCAGTACTTC
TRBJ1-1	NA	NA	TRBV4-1	CASSFGADTEAFF	TGCGCCAGCAGTTTTGGGGCTGACACTGAAGCTTTCTTT
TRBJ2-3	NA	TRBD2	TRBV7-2	CASSPLGLAGGWADTQYF	TGTGCCAGCAGCCCCTTGGGGCTAGCGGGAGGGTGGGCAGATACGCAGTATTTT
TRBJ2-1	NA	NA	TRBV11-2	CASSLYSGDSYNEQFF	TGTGCCAGCAGCTTATATTCGGGGGACTCCTACAATGAGCAGTTCTTC
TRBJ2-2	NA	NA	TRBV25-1	CASSALGGWVAGELFF	TGTGCCAGCAGTGCTCTAGGGGGATGGGTTGCCGGGGAGCTGTTTTTT
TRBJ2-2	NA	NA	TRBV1	CTSSQGRRLMTGELFF	TGCACCAGCAGCCAAGGGCGAAGACTAATGACCGGGGAGCTGTTTTTT
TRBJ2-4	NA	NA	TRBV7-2	CASSLAAAKNIQYF	TGTGCCAGCAGCTTAGCGGCAGCCAAAAACATTCAGTACTTC
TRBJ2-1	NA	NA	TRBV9	CASSVEGGGENEQFF	TGTGCCAGCAGCGTAGAAGGGGGTGGTGAAAATGAGCAGTTCTTC
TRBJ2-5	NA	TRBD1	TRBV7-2	CASSLIRDRGYETQYF	TGTGCCAGCAGCTTAATTCGGGACAGGGGGTATGAGACCCAGTACTTC
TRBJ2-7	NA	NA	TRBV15	CATSRSDGTYEQYF	TGTGCCACCAGCAGAAGCGACGGGACCTACGAGCAGTACTTC
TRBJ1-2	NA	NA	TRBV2	CASDQRDNYGHTF	TGTGCCAGCGACCAAAGGGACAACTATGGCCACACCTTC
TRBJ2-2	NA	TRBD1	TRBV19	CASSILLGQIESGELFF	TGTGCCAGTAGTATTCTCCTGGGACAGATCGAAAGCGGGGAGCTGTTTTTT
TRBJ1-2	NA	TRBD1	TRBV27	CASSHRDRGGYGYTF	TGTGCCAGCAGTCACCGGGACAGGGGTGGCTATGGCTACACCTTC
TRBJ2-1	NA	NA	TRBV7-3	CASSLGRENRNEQFF	TGTGCCAGCAGCTTAGGCCGGGAGAATCGCAATGAGCAGTTCTTC
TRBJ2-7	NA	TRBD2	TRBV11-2	CASSLVSGNPYEQYF	TGTGCCAGCAGCTTAGTTAGCGGGAACCCCTACGAGCAGTACTTC
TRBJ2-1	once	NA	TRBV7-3	CASSLTGTGYNEQFF	TGTGCCAGCAGCTTAACCGGGACTGGCTACAATGAGCAGTTCTTC
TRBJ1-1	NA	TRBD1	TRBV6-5	CASSYSDRAEAFF	TGTGCCAGCAGTTACTCGGACAGGGCTGAAGCTTTCTTT
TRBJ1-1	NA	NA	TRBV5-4	CASSPYLDSYNTEAFF	TGTGCCAGCAGCCCTTATTTAGACAGCTACAACACTGAAGCTTTCTTT
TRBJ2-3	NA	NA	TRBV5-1	CASSLVKRSEDTQYF	TGCGCCAGCAGCTTGGTGAAGAGGTCGGAAGATACGCAGTATTTT
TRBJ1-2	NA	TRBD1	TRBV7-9	CASSPGGAGGYTF	TGTGCCAGCAGCCCAGGGGGCGCGGGAGGCTACACCTTC
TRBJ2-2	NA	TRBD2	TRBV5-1	CASSLATGGRAHGELFF	TGCGCCAGCAGCTTGGCCACGGGCGGGAGGGCCCACGGGGAGCTGTTTTTT
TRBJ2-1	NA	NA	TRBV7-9	CASSSGLLNEQFF	TGTGCCAGCAGCTCAGGACTTCTTAATGAGCAGTTCTTC
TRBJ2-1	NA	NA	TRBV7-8	CASSLGNNEQFF	TGTGCCAGCAGCTTAGGTAACAATGAGCAGTTCTTC
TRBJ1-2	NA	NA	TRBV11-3	CASSLPDRSYGYTF	TGTGCCAGCAGCCTGCCCGACAGAAGCTATGGCTACACCTTC
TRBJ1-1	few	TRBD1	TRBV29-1	CSVVQGEMNTEAFF	TGCAGCGTCGTACAGGGGGAGATGAACACTGAAGCTTTCTTT
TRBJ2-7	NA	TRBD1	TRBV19	CASKSGTGDYEQYF	TGTGCCAGTAAGTCCGGGACAGGGGACTACGAGCAGTACTTC
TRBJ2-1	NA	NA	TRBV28	CASSFGKRELNEQFF	TGTGCCAGCAGTTTCGGGAAACGGGAGTTGAATGAGCAGTTCTTC
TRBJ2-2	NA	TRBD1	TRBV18	CASSSRGPVTGELFF	TGTGCCAGCTCGTCTAGGGGGCCGGTCACCGGGGAGCTGTTTTTT
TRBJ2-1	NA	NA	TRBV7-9	CASSFFQYFYNEQFF	TGTGCCAGCAGCTTTTTTCAGTATTTCTACAATGAGCAGTTCTTC